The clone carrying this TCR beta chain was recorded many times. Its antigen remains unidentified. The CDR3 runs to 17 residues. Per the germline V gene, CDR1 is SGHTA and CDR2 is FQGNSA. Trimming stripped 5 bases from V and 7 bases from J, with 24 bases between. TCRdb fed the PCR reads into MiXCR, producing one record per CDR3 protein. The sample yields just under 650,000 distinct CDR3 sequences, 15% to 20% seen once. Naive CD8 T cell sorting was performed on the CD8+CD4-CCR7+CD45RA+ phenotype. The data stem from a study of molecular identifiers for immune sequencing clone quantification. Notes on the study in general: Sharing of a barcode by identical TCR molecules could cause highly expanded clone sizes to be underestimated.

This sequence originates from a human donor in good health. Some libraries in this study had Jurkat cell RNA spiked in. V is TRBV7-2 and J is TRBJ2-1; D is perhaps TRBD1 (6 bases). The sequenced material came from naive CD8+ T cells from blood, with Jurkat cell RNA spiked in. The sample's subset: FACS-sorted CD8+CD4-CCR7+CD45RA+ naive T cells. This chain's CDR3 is CASSRPRQGSMLNEQFF. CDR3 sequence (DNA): TGTGCCAGCAGCCGACCCCGGCAGGGGAGTATGTTAAATGAGCAGTTCTTC.